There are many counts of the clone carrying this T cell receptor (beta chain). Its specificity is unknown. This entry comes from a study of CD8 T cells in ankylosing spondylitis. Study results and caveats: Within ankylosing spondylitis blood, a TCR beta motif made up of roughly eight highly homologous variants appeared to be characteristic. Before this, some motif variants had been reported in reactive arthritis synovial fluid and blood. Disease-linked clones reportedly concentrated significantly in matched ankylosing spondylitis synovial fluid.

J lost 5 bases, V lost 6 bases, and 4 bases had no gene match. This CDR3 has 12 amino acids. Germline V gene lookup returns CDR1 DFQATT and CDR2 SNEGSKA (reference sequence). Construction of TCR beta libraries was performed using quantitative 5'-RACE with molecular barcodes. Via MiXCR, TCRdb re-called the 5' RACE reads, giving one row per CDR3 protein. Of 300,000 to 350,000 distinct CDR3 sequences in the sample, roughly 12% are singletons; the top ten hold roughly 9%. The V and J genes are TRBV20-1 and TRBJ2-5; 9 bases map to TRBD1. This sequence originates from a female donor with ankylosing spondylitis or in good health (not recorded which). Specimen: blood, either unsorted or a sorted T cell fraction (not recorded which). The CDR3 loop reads CSARTGAETQYF. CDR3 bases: TGCAGTGCGAGGACAGGGGCTGAGACCCAGTACTTC.